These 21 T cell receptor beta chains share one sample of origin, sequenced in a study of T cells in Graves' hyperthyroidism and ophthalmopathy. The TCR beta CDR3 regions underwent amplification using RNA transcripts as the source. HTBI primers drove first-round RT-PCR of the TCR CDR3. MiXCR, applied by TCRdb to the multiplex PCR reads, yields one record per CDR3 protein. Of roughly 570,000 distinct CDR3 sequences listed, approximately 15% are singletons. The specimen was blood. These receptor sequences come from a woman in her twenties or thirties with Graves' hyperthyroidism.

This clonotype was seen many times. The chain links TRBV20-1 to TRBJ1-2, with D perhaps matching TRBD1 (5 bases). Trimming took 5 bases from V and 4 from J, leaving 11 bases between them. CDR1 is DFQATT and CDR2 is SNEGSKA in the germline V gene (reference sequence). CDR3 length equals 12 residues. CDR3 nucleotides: TGCAGTGCTGGGTCGACAGTCTATGGCTACACCTTC. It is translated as CSAGSTVYGYTF.

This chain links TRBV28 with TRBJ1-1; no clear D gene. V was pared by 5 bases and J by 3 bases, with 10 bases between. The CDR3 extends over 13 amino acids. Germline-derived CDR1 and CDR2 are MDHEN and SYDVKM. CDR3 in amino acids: CASSPLTYTEAFF. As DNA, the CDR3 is TGTGCCAGCAGTCCATTGACTTACACTGAAGCTTTCTTT.

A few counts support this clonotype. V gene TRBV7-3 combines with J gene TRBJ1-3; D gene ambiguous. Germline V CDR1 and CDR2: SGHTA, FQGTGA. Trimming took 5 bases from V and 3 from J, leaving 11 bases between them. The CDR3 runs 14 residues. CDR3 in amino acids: CASSDQKFGNTIYF. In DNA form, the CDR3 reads TGTGCCAGCAGCGATCAGAAGTTTGGAAACACCATATATTTT.

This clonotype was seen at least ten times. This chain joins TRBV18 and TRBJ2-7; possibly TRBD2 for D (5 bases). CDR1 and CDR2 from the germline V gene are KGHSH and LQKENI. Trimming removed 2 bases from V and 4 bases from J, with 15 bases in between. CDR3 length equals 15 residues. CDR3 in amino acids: CASSPGGADQYEQYF. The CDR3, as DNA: TGTGCCAGCTCACCAGGTGGAGCGGACCAGTACGAGCAGTACTTC.

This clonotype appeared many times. For the CDR3, the DNA is TGCGCCAGCAGCCAAGAAACCGTGGTTCCCATTAGGGGCAAACTGTTTTTT. This gives the protein CASSQETVVPIRGKLFF. This chain uses TRBV4-1 with TRBJ1-4; a weak D match, TRBD1 (5 bases). CDR3 size: 17 residues. Trimming stripped 0 bases from V and 11 bases from J, with 22 bases between. Germline CDR1 reads MGHRA; CDR2 reads YSYEKL.

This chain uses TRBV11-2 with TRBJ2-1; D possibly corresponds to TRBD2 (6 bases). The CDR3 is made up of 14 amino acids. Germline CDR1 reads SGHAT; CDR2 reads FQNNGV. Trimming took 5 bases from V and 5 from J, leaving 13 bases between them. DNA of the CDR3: TGTGCCAGCAGCCGCAGGGAGGCGGACAATGAGCAGTTCTTC. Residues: CASSRREADNEQFF.

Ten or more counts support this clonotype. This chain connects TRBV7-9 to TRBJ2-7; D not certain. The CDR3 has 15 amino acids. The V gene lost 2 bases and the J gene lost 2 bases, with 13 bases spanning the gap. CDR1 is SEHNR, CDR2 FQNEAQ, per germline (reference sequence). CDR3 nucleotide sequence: TGTGCCAGCAGCTTATCTATAGACGGAACCTACGAGCAGTACTTC. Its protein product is CASSLSIDGTYEQYF.

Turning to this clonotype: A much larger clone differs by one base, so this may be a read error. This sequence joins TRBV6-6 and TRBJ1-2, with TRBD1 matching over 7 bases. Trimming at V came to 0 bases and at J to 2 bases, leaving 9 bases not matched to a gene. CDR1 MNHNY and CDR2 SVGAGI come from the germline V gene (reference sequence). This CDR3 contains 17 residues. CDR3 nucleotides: TGTGCCAGCAGTTACTCTGCACCAACAGGGGCCAACTATGGCTACACCTTC. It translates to CASSYSAPTGANYGYTF.

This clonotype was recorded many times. The CDR3 is CASSLAGYRGADTEAFF. DNA of the CDR3: TGCGCCAGCAGCTTGGCCGGTTACAGGGGGGCGGACACTGAAGCTTTCTTT. This chain uses TRBV5-1 with TRBJ1-1; 8 nucleotides agree with TRBD1. The CDR3 has 17 amino acids. Germline lookup yields CDR1 SGHRS and CDR2 YFSETQ. The V segment lost 0 bases and the J segment 3 bases; nucleotides outside the gene matches: 10.

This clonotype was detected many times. CDR3 sequence reads: CASSQDLAGGPQHF. CDR3 nucleotide sequence: TGTGCCAGCAGCCAAGATCTTGCGGGTGGGCCCCAGCATTTT. The chain carries TRBV3-1 and TRBJ1-5; D ambiguous. The CDR3 sequence is 14 residues long. The V gene's germline CDR1 is LGHDT and CDR2 YNNKEL (reference sequence). Deletions cut 0 bases from V and 9 bases from J, with 12 bases between.

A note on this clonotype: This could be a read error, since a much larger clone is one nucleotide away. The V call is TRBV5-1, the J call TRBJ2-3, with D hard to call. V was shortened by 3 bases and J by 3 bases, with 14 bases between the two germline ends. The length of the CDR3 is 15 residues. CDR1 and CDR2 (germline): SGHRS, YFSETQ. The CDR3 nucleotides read TGCGCCAGCAGCTCTTATAGCAGGAGAACAGATACGCAGTATTTT. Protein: CASSSYSRRTDTQYF.

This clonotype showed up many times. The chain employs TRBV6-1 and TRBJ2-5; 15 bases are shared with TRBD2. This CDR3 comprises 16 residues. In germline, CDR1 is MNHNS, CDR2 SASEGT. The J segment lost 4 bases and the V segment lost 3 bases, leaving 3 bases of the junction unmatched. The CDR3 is CASSDPGLAGGETQYF. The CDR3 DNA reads TGTGCCAGCAGTGATCCGGGACTAGCGGGAGGAGAGACCCAGTACTTC.

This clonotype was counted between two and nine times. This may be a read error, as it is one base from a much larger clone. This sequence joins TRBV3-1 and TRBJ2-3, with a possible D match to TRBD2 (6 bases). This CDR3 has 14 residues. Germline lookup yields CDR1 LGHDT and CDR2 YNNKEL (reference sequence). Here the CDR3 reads CANSQAGSTDTQYF. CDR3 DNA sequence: TGTGCCAACAGCCAAGCGGGCAGCACAGATACGCAGTATTTT.

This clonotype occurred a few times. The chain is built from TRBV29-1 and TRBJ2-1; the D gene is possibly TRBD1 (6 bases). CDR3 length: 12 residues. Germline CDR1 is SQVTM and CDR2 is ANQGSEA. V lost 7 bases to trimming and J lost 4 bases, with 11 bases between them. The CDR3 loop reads CSARTDYNEQFF. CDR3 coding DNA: TGCAGCGCCAGGACAGATTACAATGAGCAGTTCTTC.

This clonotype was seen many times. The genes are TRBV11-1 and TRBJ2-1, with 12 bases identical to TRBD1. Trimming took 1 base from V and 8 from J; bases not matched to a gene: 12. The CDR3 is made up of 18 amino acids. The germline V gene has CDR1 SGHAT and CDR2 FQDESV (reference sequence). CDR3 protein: CASSLEGTGGGIFYEQFF. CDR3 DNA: TGTGCCAGCAGCTTAGAAGGGACAGGGGGCGGCATTTTTTATGAGCAGTTCTTC.

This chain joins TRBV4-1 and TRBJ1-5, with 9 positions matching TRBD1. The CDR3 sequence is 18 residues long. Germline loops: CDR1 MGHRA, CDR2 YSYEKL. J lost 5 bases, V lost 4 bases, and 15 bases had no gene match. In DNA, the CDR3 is TGCGCCAGCAGCCCCGGGGACAGGGCGACCACGCCCTATCAGCCCCAGCATTTT. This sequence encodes CASSPGDRATTPYQPQHF.

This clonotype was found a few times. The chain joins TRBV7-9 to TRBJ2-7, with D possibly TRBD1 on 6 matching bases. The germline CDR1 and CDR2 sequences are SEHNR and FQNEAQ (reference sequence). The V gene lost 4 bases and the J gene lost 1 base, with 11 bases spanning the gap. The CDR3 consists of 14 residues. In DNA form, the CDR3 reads TGTGCCAGCAGCTCACGGACAGCTTCCTACGAGCAGTACTTC. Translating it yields CASSSRTASYEQYF.

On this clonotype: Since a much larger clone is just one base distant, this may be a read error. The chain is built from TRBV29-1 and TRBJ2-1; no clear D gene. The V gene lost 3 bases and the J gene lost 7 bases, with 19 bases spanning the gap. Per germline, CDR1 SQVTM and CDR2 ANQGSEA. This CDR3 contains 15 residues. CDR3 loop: CSVEWSLWHQNEQFF. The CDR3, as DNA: TGCAGCGTTGAGTGGTCGCTATGGCACCAAAATGAGCAGTTCTTC.

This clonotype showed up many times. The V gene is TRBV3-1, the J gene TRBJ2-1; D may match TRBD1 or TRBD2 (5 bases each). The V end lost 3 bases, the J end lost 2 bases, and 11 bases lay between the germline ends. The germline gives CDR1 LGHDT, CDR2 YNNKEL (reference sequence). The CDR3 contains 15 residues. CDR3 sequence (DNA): TGTGCCAGCAGCCAGGGACGGTTGACCTACAATGAGCAGTTCTTC. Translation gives CASSQGRLTYNEQFF.

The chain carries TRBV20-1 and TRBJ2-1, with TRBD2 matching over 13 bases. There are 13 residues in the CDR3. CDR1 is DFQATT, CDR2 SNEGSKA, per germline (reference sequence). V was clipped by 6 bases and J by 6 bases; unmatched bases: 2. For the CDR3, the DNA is TGCAGTGCCGGGACTAGCGGGATCAATGAGCAGTTCTTC. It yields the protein CSAGTSGINEQFF.

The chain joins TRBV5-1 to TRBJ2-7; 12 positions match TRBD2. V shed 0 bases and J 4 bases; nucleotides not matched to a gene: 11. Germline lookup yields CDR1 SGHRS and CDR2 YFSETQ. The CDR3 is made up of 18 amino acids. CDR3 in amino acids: CASSLEPSGRAFPYEQYF. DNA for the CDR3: TGCGCCAGCAGCTTGGAGCCTAGCGGGAGGGCTTTTCCATACGAGCAGTACTTC.